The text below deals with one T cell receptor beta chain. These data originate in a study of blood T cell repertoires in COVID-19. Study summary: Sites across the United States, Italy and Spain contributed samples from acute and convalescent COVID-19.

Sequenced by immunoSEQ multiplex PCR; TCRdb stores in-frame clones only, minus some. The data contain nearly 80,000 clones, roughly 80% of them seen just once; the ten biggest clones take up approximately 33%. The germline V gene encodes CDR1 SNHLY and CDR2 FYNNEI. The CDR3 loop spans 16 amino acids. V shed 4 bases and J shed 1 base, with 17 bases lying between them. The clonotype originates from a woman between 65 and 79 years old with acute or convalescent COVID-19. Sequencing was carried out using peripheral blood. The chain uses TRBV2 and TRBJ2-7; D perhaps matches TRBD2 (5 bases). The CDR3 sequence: CASSAGLAGPSYEQYF. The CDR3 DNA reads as TGTGCCAGCAGTGCCGGACTCGCGGGCCCTTCCTACGAGCAGTACTTC.